This T cell receptor beta chain emerged from a study of blood T cell repertoires in COVID-19. Turning to the study itself: Specimens from acute and convalescent COVID-19 originated in the United States, Italy and Spain. Sources were T cells, B-cell-depleted T cells, or PBMCs; the material itself was cDNA or gDNA.

Germline V gene data show CDR1 as SEHNR and CDR2 as FQNEAQ (reference sequence). The CDR3 covers 15 residues. Trimming took 5 bases from V and 2 from J; bases not matched to a gene: 5. Authors' data handling: How many nucleated cells were present was estimated from reference gene primer amplification. Produced via immunoSEQ multiplex PCR; TCRdb's table is partial and in-frame only. From that table come the V and J calls and clone size; the DNA was used to work out D and trimming. This table holds approximately 66,000 clones, 88% found once. Sequenced input: peripheral blood. The gene calls are TRBV7-9 and TRBJ1-4; 7 nucleotides line up with TRBD1. This TCR came from a woman aged 50 to 60 with active or convalescent COVID-19. CDR3: CASSPPTGTNEKLFF. The CDR3 DNA sequence: TGTGCCAGCAGCCCCCCGACAGGGACTAATGAAAAACTGTTTTTT.